The 13 T cell receptor beta chains presented below share a single source sample, sequenced in a study of T cell repertoires in aging, cancer and after chemotherapy. Peripheral blood genomic DNA, not sorted cells or RNA, was the template. Multiplex touch-down PCR with TRB-A/B primers amplified rearranged V-D-J TRB sequences. TCRdb used MiXCR to reprocess the multiplex PCR reads, holding one entry per CDR3 protein. Of about 9,200 distinct CDR3 sequences listed, roughly 39% were seen once; the top ten hold roughly 8.2%. The sample comprised blood. These receptors all stem from a human donor in good health.

By share of the sample, this clonotype is medium-sized. The genes are TRBV29-1 and TRBJ2-7; 9 nucleotides match TRBD1. Germline CDR1 and CDR2: SQVTM and ANQGSEA. Trimming at V came to 6 bases and at J to 6 bases, leaving 15 bases not matched to a gene. The CDR3 is 15 amino acids. For the CDR3, the DNA is TGCAGCGTCGATAACACAGGGGGCGCGTTGTCCGAGCAGTACTTC. Translated, it gives CSVDNTGGALSEQYF.

This clonotype has only one observation. V and J are TRBV12-3 or TRBV12-4 and TRBJ2-1, with 7 bases matching TRBD2. This CDR3 comprises 15 residues. V lost 5 bases and J lost 0; bases outside the gene matches: 4. CDR3 sequence: CASSSLAVSYNEQFF. The CDR3 nucleotides are TGTGCCAGCAGTAGTCTAGCGGTCTCCTACAATGAGCAGTTCTTC.

The DNA of the CDR3 is TGTGCCAGCAGTCATCCGGGACAGGGGGACTACGAGCAGTACTTC. Protein product: CASSHPGQGDYEQYF. The chain couples TRBV6-5 to TRBJ2-7; 11 bases are a match to TRBD1. Germline lookup yields CDR1 MNHEY and CDR2 SVGAGI. Losses at the gene ends were 5 bases for V and 3 bases for J; bases not matched to a gene: 6. The CDR3 spans 15 residues.

This chain connects TRBV5-4 to TRBJ2-3, with no clear D. Per the germline V gene, CDR1 is SGHNT and CDR2 is YYREEE (reference sequence). CDR3 length equals 13 residues. V was clipped by 4 bases and J by 2 bases, with 8 bases between them. CDR3 sequence reads: CASSLSYTDTQYF. CDR3 DNA: TGTGCCAGCAGCCTTTCTTACACAGATACGCAGTATTTT.

This chain links TRBV15 with TRBJ2-5; the D gene could be TRBD1 or TRBD2 (5 bases each). The germline V gene encodes CDR1 LNHNV and CDR2 YYDKDF (reference sequence). The V end lost 0 bases, the J end lost 3 bases, and 14 bases lay between the germline ends. The CDR3 loop spans 16 amino acids. The CDR3 loop reads CATSREYGGAKETQYF. The DNA for the CDR3 is TGTGCCACCAGCAGAGAATATGGGGGAGCTAAAGAGACCCAGTACTTC.

The genes are TRBV12-3 or TRBV12-4 and TRBJ1-1; D is possibly TRBD1 (6 bases). The CDR3 is 13 residues long. Between the trimmed V and J ends, which lost 5 bases and 0 bases, there was a span of 7 bases. The CDR3, as DNA: TGTGCCAGCAGTACAGGGTTGAACACTGAAGCTTTCTTT. Translated: CASSTGLNTEAFF.

The J gene is TRBJ1-5, the V gene TRBV6-1, with a possible D match to TRBD1 (6 bases). Germline V gene lookup returns CDR1 MNHNS and CDR2 SASEGT. The length of the CDR3 is 13 residues. V lost 11 bases to trimming and J lost 2 bases, with 13 bases between them. For the CDR3, the DNA is TGTGCCGCCGGCGCAGGGGGCAATCAGCCCCAGCATTTT. Residues: CAAGAGGNQPQHF.

Notes on this clonotype: This sequence may be a read error, since a much larger clone differs from it by one base. This sequence joins TRBV29-1 and TRBJ2-5; D not certain. CDR1 and CDR2 from the germline V gene are SQVTM and ANQGSEA. V shed 3 bases and J shed 3 bases, with 14 bases lying between them. The CDR3 covers 14 residues. The CDR3 coding sequence is TGCAGCGTTGATCTTGGAAAGAAGGAAGAGACCCAGTACTTC. Its translation: CSVDLGKKEETQYF.

V usage is TRBV6-5 and J usage is TRBJ2-1; perhaps TRBD1 as D (5 bases). There are 14 residues in the CDR3. The germline V gene has CDR1 MNHEY and CDR2 SVGAGI. Deletions cut 6 bases from V and 6 bases from J, with 15 bases between. Here the CDR3 reads CASSLGQWANEQFF. The DNA of the CDR3 is TGTGCCAGCAGCCTCGGACAATGGGCCAATGAGCAGTTCTTC.

Worth noting for this clonotype: Possible read error: a much larger clone is one base away. The chain carries TRBV11-1 and TRBJ2-3, with 7 bases matching TRBD1. The CDR3 is 17 amino acids. J was trimmed by 4 bases and V by 0 bases; bases with no gene match: 10. The germline V gene has CDR1 SGHAT and CDR2 FQDESV (reference sequence). The CDR3 DNA follows: TGTGCCAGCAGCTTAGCGGCGGCAGGGGGTATGTCAGATACGCAGTATTTT. Its protein product is CASSLAAAGGMSDTQYF. Full variable domain (outside the CDR3, taken from reference TRBV11-1 and TRBJ2-3): EAEVAQSPRYKITEKSQAVAFWCDPISGHATLYWYRQILGQGPELLVQFQDESVVDDSQLPKDRFSAERLKGVDSTLKIQPAELGDSAMYLCASSLAAAGGMSDTQYFGPGTRLTVL.

The chain has TRBV6-5 and TRBJ1-3, with D tentatively TRBD1 (6 bases). The CDR3 runs to 13 residues. Between the trimmed V and J ends, which lost 5 bases and 3 bases, there was a span of 8 bases. Germline CDR1 MNHEY, CDR2 SVGAGI. The CDR3: CASSGQYGNTIYF. The CDR3 DNA reads TGTGCCAGCAGTGGACAGTATGGAAACACCATATATTTT.

This clonotype has only a few counts. The rearrangement uses TRBV5-4 and TRBJ2-7; 10 bases are shared with TRBD1. CDR3 length: 14 amino acids. Germline assignment: CDR1 SGHNT and CDR2 YYREEE (reference sequence). Trimming removed 4 bases from V and 5 bases from J; junction bases left unmatched: 6. This chain's CDR3 is CASSPGQGRDEQYF. The CDR3, as DNA: TGTGCCAGCAGCCCGGGACAGGGGAGAGACGAGCAGTACTTC. The whole variable domain, remainder taken from reference TRBV5-4 and TRBJ2-7, is ETGVTQSPTHLIKTRGQQVTLRCSSQSGHNTVSWYQQALGQGPQFIFQYYREEENGRGNFPPRFSGLQFPNYSSELNVNALELDDSALYLCASSPGQGRDEQYFGPGTRLTVT.

This clonotype is labeled as medium-sized. This chain uses TRBV29-1 with TRBJ2-5; possible D gene TRBD2, 7 bases. The germline V and J ends were trimmed by 6 bases and 5 bases, with 19 bases remaining between them. Per the germline V gene, CDR1 is SQVTM and CDR2 is ANQGSEA. The CDR3 is made up of 14 amino acids. This chain's CDR3 is CSVRGGRVGETQYF. The CDR3 DNA follows: TGCAGCGTGAGAGGGGGGAGGGTCGGGGAGACCCAGTACTTC. The full variable domain, rest sourced from reference TRBV29-1 and TRBJ2-5, is SAVISQKPSRDICQRGTSLTIQCQVDSQVTMMFWYRQQPGQSLTLIATANQGSEATYESGFVIDKFPISRPNLTFSTLTVSNMSPEDSSIYLCSVRGGRVGETQYFGPGTRLLVL.